The clone carrying this T cell receptor beta chain was recorded only once. These data come from a study of blood T cell repertoires in COVID-19. Study at large: Collection of acute and convalescent COVID-19 samples took place in the United States, Italy and Spain.

TCRdb keeps only in-frame clones here, not all; method: immunoSEQ multiplex PCR. The table shows roughly 60,000 clones, with over 75% occurring only once. In germline, CDR1 is SGHAT, CDR2 FQNNGV. The CDR3 is 16 amino acids. The V gene end was trimmed by 5 bases and the J gene end by 1 base; junction bases not matched to a gene: 8. The rearrangement uses TRBV11-2 and TRBJ2-3; TRBD2 matches at 8 bases. This TCR was sampled from a human donor in a cohort sampled during active COVID-19. Sequenced sample: peripheral blood. CDR3 region: CASSRLTGGGTDTQYF. The CDR3 nucleotides are TGTGCCAGCAGCCGCCTAACGGGGGGGGGCACAGATACGCAGTATTTT. Complete variable domain (other parts from reference TRBV11-2 and TRBJ2-3): EAGVAQSPRYKIIEKRQSVAFWCNPISGHATLYWYQQILGQGPKLLIQFQNNGVVDDSQLPKDRFSAERLKGVDSTLKIQPAKLEDSAVYLCASSRLTGGGTDTQYFGPGTRLTVL.